Following are 19 T cell receptor beta chains from one sample sequenced in a study of early T cells in non-severe SARS-CoV-2 infection. TCRdb called the 5' RACE reads again in MiXCR, with one record for every CDR3 protein. The sample shows around 52,000 distinct CDR3 sequences, approximately 6.2% of them seen only once. The material sequenced was whole blood. The receptor set was obtained from an adult who was a healthcare worker with PCR-confirmed SARS-CoV-2 infection or an uninfected control (not recorded which).

This clonotype was seen repeatedly, ten times or more. This rearrangement joins TRBV14 to TRBJ1-6; D is unresolved. The ends were cut back, 0 bases at V and 14 bases at J, with 11 bases in the middle. The length of the CDR3 is 13 residues. The germline gives CDR1 SGHDN, CDR2 FVKESK. The CDR3 region is CASSQDWGEALHF. The CDR3 DNA sequence: TGTGCCAGCAGCCAAGATTGGGGAGAGGCCCTCCACTTT.

This clonotype occurred many times. The chain carries TRBV5-1 and TRBJ2-1; tentative D call: TRBD2 (6 bases). Trimming took 4 bases from V and 6 from J, leaving 20 bases between them. This CDR3 spans 16 amino acids. CDR1 SGHRS and CDR2 YFSETQ come from the germline V gene. CDR3 protein: CASSLGSRTIFNEQFF. The CDR3 region has the DNA TGCGCCAGCAGCCTCGGAAGTAGGACTATCTTCAATGAGCAGTTCTTC.

This clonotype was observed at least ten times. The chain is built from TRBV12-5 and TRBJ2-7, with a possible D match to TRBD1 (6 bases). The CDR3 totals 13 residues. Between the trimmed V and J ends, which lost 6 bases and 3 bases, there was a span of 12 bases. Germline V gene data show CDR1 as LGHNT and CDR2 as FRNRAP. The CDR3 loop is CASGTTGSYEQYF. The CDR3 region has the DNA TGTGCTAGTGGGACCACAGGGAGCTACGAGCAGTACTTC.

Worth noting for this clonotype: A much larger clone lies a single base off, so this may be a read error. The chain combines TRBV5-8 with TRBJ2-1; TRBD1 agrees at 8 bases. CDR1 is SGHTS and CDR2 is YDEGEE in the germline V gene. The CDR3 spans 15 residues. The CDR3 here is CTSSLDRGVYNEQFF. The CDR3, as DNA: TGTACCAGCAGCCTCGACAGGGGCGTGTACAATGAGCAGTTCTTC.

This clonotype was observed at least ten times. This chain uses TRBV6-5 with TRBJ1-1; D uncertain. Trimming left V 6 bases short and J 0 bases short, with 14 bases between. CDR1 is MNHEY, CDR2 SVGAGI, per germline. The CDR3 spans 15 residues. The CDR3 reads CASSWRPKLNTEAFF. In DNA form, the CDR3 reads TGTGCCAGCAGCTGGCGACCCAAGCTGAACACTGAAGCTTTCTTT.

This clonotype was counted ten times or more. The chain recombines TRBV27 with TRBJ1-6; the D gene is possibly TRBD1 (6 bases). Looked up from germline, CDR1 is MNHEY and CDR2 is SMNVEV (reference sequence). The CDR3 runs to 15 residues. V was trimmed by 1 base and J by 4 bases, leaving 8 bases between them. CDR3 protein: CASSLFGQYNSPLHF. As DNA, the CDR3 is TGTGCCAGCAGTTTATTTGGACAGTATAATTCACCCCTCCACTTT.

This clonotype was counted only a few times. V and J are TRBV5-1 and TRBJ2-3, with 10 bases aligning to TRBD1. The CDR3 has 14 residues. Germline lookup yields CDR1 SGHRS and CDR2 YFSETQ. Losses at the gene ends were 7 bases for V and 4 bases for J; bases not matched to a gene: 6. CDR3 nucleotides: TGCGCCAGCGGGTCCGGGACAGGGGCAGATACGCAGTATTTT. It translates to CASGSGTGADTQYF.

This clonotype was detected only a few times. V is TRBV20-1 and J is TRBJ2-3, with TRBD2 matching over 11 bases. Germline V CDR1 and CDR2: DFQATT, SNEGSKA (reference sequence). The CDR3 runs 14 residues. V gave up 1 base and J gave up 7 bases; unmatched junction bases: 4. The CDR3 loop is CSARGPSGGYTQYF. The CDR3 DNA reads TGCAGTGCTAGAGGGCCTAGCGGGGGGTATACGCAGTATTTT.

This clonotype was seen many times. This chain uses TRBV12-3 or TRBV12-4 with TRBJ1-5; D gene ambiguous. Trimming left V 6 bases short and J 4 bases short, with 16 bases between. The length of the CDR3 is 15 residues. The DNA for the CDR3 is TGTGCCAGCAGCCCCTCTAGCGCAGTAAATCAGCCCCAGCATTTT. Amino acids: CASSPSSAVNQPQHF.

This chain joins TRBV7-2 and TRBJ1-3; unclear D gene. This CDR3 is built from 13 residues. The ends were cut back, 6 bases at V and 0 bases at J, with 6 bases in the middle. Germline lookup yields CDR1 SGHTA and CDR2 FQGNSA. As DNA, the CDR3 is TGTGCCAGCAGGCCGAGCTCTGGAAACACCATATATTTT. Translation: CASRPSSGNTIYF.

The table lists this clonotype with many counts. This rearrangement joins TRBV29-1 to TRBJ2-1, with 8 positions matching TRBD1. With 6 bases clipped from V and 6 bases from J, the junction kept 7 bases outside the gene matches. The V gene's germline CDR1 is SQVTM and CDR2 ANQGSEA. This CDR3 has 13 amino acids. The CDR3 is CSVQGAVGNEQFF. The DNA for the CDR3 is TGCAGCGTGCAGGGGGCCGTGGGCAATGAGCAGTTCTTC.

This clonotype was counted at least ten times. The genes are TRBV11-2 and TRBJ2-3, with 10 bases lining up with TRBD1. The CDR3 runs to 18 residues. CDR1 and CDR2 (germline): SGHAT, FQNNGV. The J segment lost 4 bases and the V segment lost 5 bases, leaving 15 bases of the junction unmatched. CDR3 nucleotides: TGTGCCAGCAGCAGATTACGGGGGGACAGGGGTTCGCCAGATACGCAGTATTTT. Protein: CASSRLRGDRGSPDTQYF.

This clonotype was found a few times. V and J are TRBV6-2 or TRBV6-3 and TRBJ1-1; tentatively, D is TRBD1 (5 bases). CDR1 and CDR2 (germline): MNHEY, SVGEGT. Trimming cost V 2 bases and J 1 base, with 8 bases left between them. The CDR3 has 14 residues. The CDR3 here is CASSYGQTNTEAFF. In nucleotides, the CDR3 is TGTGCCAGCAGTTACGGACAAACGAACACTGAAGCTTTCTTT.

This clonotype was counted many times. The chain carries TRBV10-1 and TRBJ2-6; tentative D call: TRBD1 (6 bases). From germline, CDR1 is WNHNN and CDR2 SYGVQD (reference sequence). The germline V and J ends were trimmed by 7 bases and 0 bases, with 19 bases remaining between them. CDR3 size: 18 residues. In DNA form, the CDR3 reads TGCGCCAGCACCCAGGGACATAAACCTTACTCTGGGGCCAACGTCCTGACTTTC. It codes for CASTQGHKPYSGANVLTF.

The rearrangement uses TRBV19 and TRBJ2-5, with TRBD1 matching 10 bases. The CDR3 sequence is 15 residues long. The V gene's germline CDR1 is LNHDA and CDR2 SQIVND (reference sequence). V lost 3 bases, J lost 4 bases, and 5 bases stayed unmatched. CDR3: CASSIPGTGVETQYF. CDR3 DNA: TGTGCCAGTAGTATCCCCGGGACAGGGGTAGAGACCCAGTACTTC.

This clonotype appeared many times. This chain uses TRBV18 with TRBJ2-7; D gene uncertain. Germline CDR1 and CDR2: KGHSH and LQKENI. The CDR3 runs to 16 residues. V was shortened by 0 bases and J by 6 bases, with 18 bases between the two germline ends. CDR3 region: CASSPPTVTGFGEQYF. CDR3 DNA sequence: TGTGCCAGCTCACCACCAACGGTAACTGGATTCGGCGAGCAGTACTTC.

This clonotype was counted many times. This chain joins TRBV6-1 and TRBJ2-2; perhaps TRBD1 as D (6 bases). Trimming stripped 3 bases from V and 0 bases from J, with 8 bases between. This CDR3 is 15 amino acids long. Germline V lookup: CDR1 MNHNS, CDR2 SASEGT. CDR3 region: CASSDRGSNTGELFF. The CDR3 DNA follows: TGTGCCAGCAGTGACAGGGGATCGAACACCGGGGAGCTGTTTTTT.

The CDR3: CASSQGTPLSSYEQYF. For the CDR3, the DNA is TGTGCCAGCAGCCAAGGCACACCGTTGTCCTCCTACGAGCAGTACTTC. The chain employs TRBV14 and TRBJ2-7; no reliable D call. The V gene lost 1 base and the J gene lost 0 bases, with 13 bases spanning the gap. There are 16 residues in the CDR3. Per germline, CDR1 SGHDN and CDR2 FVKESK.

This clonotype appeared many times. The genes are TRBV12-3 or TRBV12-4 and TRBJ2-2, with D perhaps matching TRBD1 (5 bases). Trimming took 3 bases from V and 5 from J, leaving 7 bases between them. This CDR3 has 13 residues. This CDR3 reads CASSFAGTGELFF. CDR3 nucleotide sequence: TGTGCCAGCAGTTTTGCAGGGACCGGGGAGCTGTTTTTT.